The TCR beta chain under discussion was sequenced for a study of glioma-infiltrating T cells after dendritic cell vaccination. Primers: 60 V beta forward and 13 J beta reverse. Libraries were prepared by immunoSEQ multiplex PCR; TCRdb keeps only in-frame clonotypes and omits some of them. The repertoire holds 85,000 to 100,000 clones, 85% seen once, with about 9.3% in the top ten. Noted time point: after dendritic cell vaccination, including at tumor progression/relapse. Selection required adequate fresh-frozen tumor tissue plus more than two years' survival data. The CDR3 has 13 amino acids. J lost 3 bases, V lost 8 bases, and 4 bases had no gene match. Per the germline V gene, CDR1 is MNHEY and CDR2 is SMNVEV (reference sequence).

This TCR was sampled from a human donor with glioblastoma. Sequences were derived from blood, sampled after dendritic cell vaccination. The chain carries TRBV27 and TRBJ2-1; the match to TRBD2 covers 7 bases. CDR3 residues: CASRDYIYNEQFF. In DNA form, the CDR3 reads TGTGCCAGCCGGGACTATATCTACAATGAGCAGTTCTTC.